This passage covers 21 T cell receptor beta chains from one sample sequenced in a study of blood T cells in healthy people across ages. Alongside a J-beta primer mix, a sample-barcoded 5' primer served in a second PCR lasting roughly 6 to 11 cycles. TCRdb re-called the 5' RACE reads through MiXCR, storing one row per CDR3 protein. Of about 1.7 million distinct CDR3 sequences detected, 28% appear once; the ten largest clones hold roughly 8.2%. Material for sequencing was blood. These receptors all come from a woman in her twenties or thirties in good health.

The chain recombines TRBV10-3 with TRBJ2-3, with a possible D match to TRBD1 (5 bases). The CDR3 runs 16 residues. V gave up 0 bases and J gave up 9 bases, with 19 bases separating them. Germline V gene sequence: CDR1 ENHRY, CDR2 SYGVKD. CDR3 in amino acids: CAISESTLGVSNTQYF. The CDR3 DNA reads as TGTGCCATCAGTGAGTCGACATTAGGGGTCTCAAACACGCAGTATTTT.

In its sample, this clonotype was seen a few times. This chain connects TRBV5-1 to TRBJ2-1; 8 bases line up with TRBD2. The CDR3 consists of 13 residues. The germline gives CDR1 SGHRS, CDR2 YFSETQ. The J segment lost 6 bases and the V segment lost 9 bases, leaving 8 bases of the junction unmatched. The CDR3 sequence: CATSRGGRNEQFF. The CDR3 DNA follows: TGCGCCACCTCCCGGGGGGGACGCAATGAGCAGTTCTTC.

This clonotype was recorded a few times. Germline is not matched at one junction end, which may reflect a read error. This chain links TRBV4-1 with TRBJ2-7; the match to TRBD2 covers 9 bases. The CDR3 sequence is 15 residues long. Germline assignment: CDR1 MGHRA and CDR2 YSYEKL. The CDR3, as DNA: TGCTCCAGCAGCCAAGAAGCGGGGGGCTTTTACGAGCAGTACTTC. Translated: CSSSQEAGGFYEQYF.

There are many counts of this clonotype. J is TRBJ2-1 and V is TRBV6-4; D uncertain. CDR1 MRHNA and CDR2 SNTAGT come from the germline V gene. The CDR3 has 11 amino acids. V was clipped by 10 bases and J by 6 bases, with 10 bases between them. Here the CDR3 reads CANNLTNEQFF. The CDR3 nucleotides are TGTGCCAACAACCTGACCAATGAGCAGTTCTTC.

The V call is TRBV7-2, the J call TRBJ2-5; tentatively, D is TRBD1 (6 bases). Looked up from germline, CDR1 is SGHTA and CDR2 is FQGNSA. The length of the CDR3 is 16 residues. V lost 2 bases and J 5 bases, leaving 18 bases between the germline ends. The CDR3 sequence: CASSLLGQPLGETQYF. DNA of the CDR3: TGTGCCAGCAGCTTACTTGGACAGCCTTTAGGGGAGACCCAGTACTTC.

This clonotype was detected ten times or more. This chain connects TRBV7-9 to TRBJ2-1; 10 bases line up with TRBD2. V lost 5 bases, J lost 7 bases, and 8 bases stayed unmatched. Germline values: CDR1 SEHNR, CDR2 FQNEAQ (reference sequence). The CDR3 has 15 residues. CDR3 region: CASSPPGTSANEQFF. The CDR3 DNA sequence: TGTGCCAGCAGCCCCCCCGGGACTAGCGCGAATGAGCAGTTCTTC.

The chain employs TRBV27 and TRBJ2-3, with 8 nucleotides matching TRBD2. Trimming cost V 2 bases and J 4 bases; bases outside gene matches: 11. CDR1 MNHEY and CDR2 SMNVEV come from the germline V gene (reference sequence). CDR3 length: 17 amino acids. The CDR3 loop is CASSLGASGLSADTQYF. Written as DNA, the CDR3 is TGTGCCAGCAGTTTAGGGGCTAGCGGGCTTAGTGCAGATACGCAGTATTTT.

This clonotype occurred a few times. The chain uses TRBV12-3 or TRBV12-4 and TRBJ2-2; no definite D call. The ends were cut back, 3 bases at V and 7 bases at J, with 3 bases in the middle. There are 11 residues in the CDR3. CDR3 sequence reads: CASSFIGELFF. The CDR3 region has the DNA TGTGCCAGCAGTTTTATCGGGGAGCTGTTTTTT.

The V and J genes are TRBV7-2 and TRBJ2-7; D remains ambiguous. Trimming shortened V by 0 bases and J by 2 bases, and 11 bases separated the two germline ends. This CDR3 comprises 15 residues. Germline lookup yields CDR1 SGHTA and CDR2 FQGNSA. This CDR3 reads CASSLALGPTYEQYF. The CDR3 bases are TGTGCCAGCAGCTTAGCGCTGGGCCCGACCTACGAGCAGTACTTC.

To note about this clonotype: A read error may be the cause here, since a much bigger clone is one base away. The rearrangement uses TRBV9 and TRBJ2-7; D is uncertain. This CDR3 comprises 14 residues. Per germline, CDR1 SGDLS and CDR2 YYNGEE. DNA of the CDR3: TGTGCCGGCAGCGTGTCACGACATGCCTACGAGCAGTACTTC. Translating it yields CAGSVSRHAYEQYF.

The CDR3 DNA is TGTGCCAGCAGTTACCACTCTGAAGGGCACAATGAGCAGTTCTTC. This translates into CASSYHSEGHNEQFF. The chain links TRBV7-9 to TRBJ2-1; D unclear. Trimming shortened V by 6 bases and J by 5 bases, and 17 bases separated the two germline ends. This CDR3 is built from 15 residues. The germline V gene has CDR1 SEHNR and CDR2 FQNEAQ (reference sequence).

This sequence joins TRBV5-4 and TRBJ2-1; tentative D call: TRBD1 (6 bases). The CDR3 runs 16 residues. Between the trimmed V and J ends, which lost 0 bases and 3 bases, there was a span of 13 bases. Germline lookup yields CDR1 SGHNT and CDR2 YYREEE (reference sequence). The CDR3 sequence: CASSLGDGGLYNEQFF. The CDR3 DNA reads TGTGCCAGCAGCTTGGGGGATGGGGGCCTCTACAATGAGCAGTTCTTC. Complete variable domain (other parts from reference TRBV5-4 and TRBJ2-1): ETGVTQSPTHLIKTRGQQVTLRCSSQSGHNTVSWYQQALGQGPQFIFQYYREEENGRGNFPPRFSGLQFPNYSSELNVNALELDDSALYLCASSLGDGGLYNEQFFGPGTRLTVL.

This clonotype has a single count. No conserved phenylalanine or tryptophan is present at the end of the CDR3, so a read error is the likely explanation. The V call is TRBV7-2, the J call TRBJ2-5; D is tentatively TRBD1 or TRBD2 (6 bases each). In germline, CDR1 is SGHTA, CDR2 FQGNSA. The V end lost 5 bases, the J end lost 5 bases, and 15 bases lay between the germline ends. The CDR3 totals 14 residues. The CDR3 sequence is CASSLGGTTETQYC. The CDR3 DNA is TGTGCCAGCAGCCTTGGGGGGACAACCGAGACCCAGTACTGC.

This clonotype was detected ten times or more. This chain joins TRBV20-1 and TRBJ2-5; TRBD1 aligns across 10 bases. CDR1 is DFQATT and CDR2 is SNEGSKA in the germline V gene (reference sequence). CDR3 length equals 15 residues. V trimming: 5 bases; J trimming: 6 bases; junction bases outside the gene matches: 12. The CDR3 bases are TGCAGTGCTCCTAACCGGGACAGGGGCACGAAGACCCAGTACTTC. Translated, it gives CSAPNRDRGTKTQYF.

This clonotype was seen a few times. The chain is built from TRBV20-1 and TRBJ2-5; D is perhaps TRBD2 (6 bases). V was shortened by 0 bases and J by 11 bases, with 13 bases between the two germline ends. The CDR3 loop spans 12 amino acids. Germline CDR1 is DFQATT and CDR2 is SNEGSKA (reference sequence). CDR3 sequence reads: CSARDLEGEQYF. Written as DNA, the CDR3 is TGCAGTGCTAGAGATCTGGAGGGTGAGCAGTACTTC.

This clonotype was seen repeatedly, ten times or more. The rearrangement joins TRBV27 to TRBJ2-5; D gene uncertain. Trimming cost V 8 bases and J 6 bases, with 16 bases left between them. The germline gives CDR1 MNHEY, CDR2 SMNVEV (reference sequence). The CDR3 runs 13 residues. CDR3 in amino acids: CASPTDATKTQYF. CDR3 nucleotide sequence: TGTGCCAGCCCTACAGACGCGACCAAGACCCAGTACTTC.

This clonotype was found many times. This chain joins TRBV7-9 and TRBJ2-7, with 7 bases lining up with TRBD1. Germline CDR1 and CDR2: SEHNR and FQNEAQ (reference sequence). J gave up 2 bases and V 1 base, and 2 bases lay outside the gene matches. The CDR3 loop spans 14 amino acids. CDR3 loop: CASSLEGTAYEQYF. The CDR3, as DNA: TGTGCCAGCAGCTTAGAAGGGACAGCCTACGAGCAGTACTTC.

This clonotype was seen only a few times. The rearrangement joins TRBV11-2 to TRBJ2-1; 13 nucleotides agree with TRBD2. The germline gives CDR1 SGHAT, CDR2 FQNNGV. The CDR3 spans 16 residues. J gave up 3 bases and V 7 bases, and 6 bases lay outside the gene matches. The CDR3, as DNA: TGTGCCAGCACCATGAGGACTAGCGGGGGCTACAATGAGCAGTTCTTC. Protein sequence: CASTMRTSGGYNEQFF.

V and J are TRBV9 and TRBJ1-6, with D unclear. Germline V gene lookup returns CDR1 SGDLS and CDR2 YYNGEE. V lost 2 bases, J lost 6 bases, and 12 bases lay in between. The CDR3 is made up of 15 amino acids. The CDR3 bases are TGTGCCAGCAGCGTTGGAGAAACTCTTAATTCACCCCTCCACTTT. This sequence encodes CASSVGETLNSPLHF.

This clonotype appeared many times. The genes are TRBV20-1 and TRBJ2-7; 7 nucleotides match TRBD1. CDR3 length: 12 amino acids. CDR1 is DFQATT and CDR2 is SNEGSKA in the germline V gene (reference sequence). V was clipped by 7 bases and J by 3 bases; unmatched bases: 6. The CDR3 region has the DNA TGCAGTGGGCAGGGGGTTAACTACGAGCAGTACTTC. Amino acids: CSGQGVNYEQYF.

A few counts support this clonotype. This rearrangement joins TRBV24-1 to TRBJ2-2; the D gene is possibly TRBD2 (5 bases). CDR3 length: 16 residues. Trimming stripped 1 base from V and 2 bases from J, with 10 bases between. Germline loops: CDR1 KGHDR, CDR2 SFDVKD. In DNA form, the CDR3 reads TGTGCCACCAGTGATTTTTCGGCTAGCAACACCGGGGAGCTGTTTTTT. Translating gives CATSDFSASNTGELFF.